This TCR beta chain was sequenced for a study of Graves' ophthalmopathy and Graves' hyperthyroidism. PBMCs originated in about 9.8 ml of fresh peripheral blood. This clonotype was observed at least ten times. The germline V gene has CDR1 SGHTA and CDR2 FQGNSA. V lost 9 bases and J lost 5, with 22 bases in between. The CDR3 consists of 15 residues. Transcripts of RNA were the source for amplifying TCR beta CDR3 regions. HTBI-primed RT-PCR formed the first round, and a multiplex PCR formed the second. TCRdb reprocessed the multiplex PCR reads via MiXCR and lists one record per CDR3 protein. Of almost 750,000 distinct CDR3 sequences in the sample, around 40% were seen once.

Sequencing was carried out using peripheral blood. The gene calls are TRBV7-2 and TRBJ2-5; D is possibly TRBD2 (6 bases). The sequence was obtained from an adult man with Graves' ophthalmopathy. The CDR3 bases are TGTGCCAGTGGGGCCGGGACTCCCCCTGTGGAGACCCAGTACTTC. This codes for CASGAGTPPVETQYF.